The 24 T cell receptor beta chains below all came from one sample that was sequenced in a study of T-cell memory formation after mild COVID-19. A single record per CDR3 protein comes from TCRdb applying MiXCR to the 5' RACE reads. The top ten hold roughly 20% of the sample, which has some 290,000 distinct CDR3 sequences, under 20% seen once. The specimen was PBMCs or a T cell subset sorted from them (not recorded which). These receptors originate from a man aged 18 to 35 who had mild COVID-19 (a few samples of this study predate the infection). Cell type and time point are not known.

The CDR3, as DNA: TGCAGTGCTAGTAGTGAAGGGACCTACAATGAGCAGTTCTTC. It specifies CSASSEGTYNEQFF. The chain is built from TRBV20-1 and TRBJ2-1, with no clear D. The CDR3 covers 14 residues. CDR1 and CDR2 (germline): DFQATT, SNEGSKA (reference sequence). With 3 bases removed from V and 2 bases from J, the gap between germline ends came to 11 bases.

This clonotype counts as medium-sized. The J gene is TRBJ2-5, the V gene TRBV6-5; 10 bases fit TRBD1. Trimming cost V 0 bases and J 6 bases; bases outside gene matches: 4. Germline V gene sequence: CDR1 MNHEY, CDR2 SVGAGI. The CDR3 is made up of 15 amino acids. This chain's CDR3 is CASSYSTGGGKTQYF. DNA of the CDR3: TGTGCCAGCAGTTACTCGACAGGGGGCGGGAAGACCCAGTACTTC.

The V and J genes are TRBV7-3 and TRBJ1-2, with a weak D call TRBD1 (5 bases). Per germline, CDR1 SGHTA and CDR2 FQGTGA. The length of the CDR3 is 13 residues. V shed 5 bases and J shed 7 bases, with 14 bases lying between them. For the CDR3, the DNA is TGTGCCAGCAGCCCCGGACAAGGAATTGGCTACACCTTC. Translation: CASSPGQGIGYTF.

This clonotype came up a few times. The chain is built from TRBV5-1 and TRBJ2-7, with TRBD1 matching over 9 bases. This CDR3 is 15 amino acids long. In germline, CDR1 is SGHRS, CDR2 YFSETQ. J was trimmed by 1 base and V by 5 bases; bases with no gene match: 7. This CDR3 reads CASSTGGQGSYEQYV. The DNA for the CDR3 is TGCGCCAGCAGTACCGGGGGACAGGGATCCTACGAGCAGTACGTC.

The chain uses TRBV5-4 and TRBJ2-5; 12 nucleotides agree with TRBD1. Germline V lookup: CDR1 SGHNT, CDR2 YYREEE (reference sequence). There are 19 residues in the CDR3. Losses at the gene ends were 0 bases for V and 5 bases for J; bases not matched to a gene: 14. The CDR3 loop is CASSLVGTGGAGSRETQYF. The DNA of the CDR3 is TGTGCCAGCAGCTTGGTAGGGACAGGGGGCGCAGGGTCCCGGGAGACCCAGTACTTC.

Remarks on this clonotype: At one end, the junction sequence differs from germline, possibly due to a read error. The rearrangement links TRBV7-9 to TRBJ1-6; D ambiguous. The germline V gene has CDR1 SEHNR and CDR2 FQNEAQ (reference sequence). The CDR3 has 15 residues. CDR3 sequence reads: CATSNFISYNSPLHF. The CDR3, as DNA: TGTGCCACCAGCAATTTTATCTCCTATAATTCACCCCTCCACTTT. Variable domain in full (rest from reference TRBV7-9 and TRBJ1-6): DTGVSQNPRHKITKRGQNVTFRCDPISEHNRLYWYRQTLGQGPEFLTYFQNEAQLEKSRLLSDRFSAERPKGSFSTLEIQRTEQGDSAMYLCATSNFISYNSPLHFGNGTRLTVT.

The chain recombines TRBV6-1 with TRBJ1-2; possible D gene TRBD1, 5 bases. V lost 7 bases to trimming and J lost 0 bases, with 9 bases between them. Germline V gene sequence: CDR1 MNHNS, CDR2 SASEGT. CDR3 length: 13 amino acids. The chain's CDR3 is CASNYRSNYGYTF. CDR3 nucleotides: TGTGCCAGCAATTACAGGTCTAACTATGGCTACACCTTC.

The V gene is TRBV27, the J gene TRBJ2-1; tentatively, D is TRBD1 (6 bases). The ends were cut back, 3 bases at V and 4 bases at J, with 16 bases in the middle. This CDR3 is 16 amino acids long. Germline CDR1 and CDR2: MNHEY and SMNVEV (reference sequence). The CDR3 nucleotides are TGTGCCAGCAGTTTCCCAGGGGCTCGTGCTTACAATGAGCAGTTCTTC. Its translation is CASSFPGARAYNEQFF.

The chain recombines TRBV2 with TRBJ2-7, with D maybe TRBD1 (6 bases). Germline V gene sequence: CDR1 SNHLY, CDR2 FYNNEI. V was pared by 2 bases and J by 2 bases, with 13 bases between. This CDR3 has 15 residues. In nucleotides, the CDR3 is TGTGCCAGCAGTGAACCGGGACACGGAGCCTACGAGCAGTACTTC. It encodes CASSEPGHGAYEQYF.

This clonotype was seen more than once but under ten times. The V gene is TRBV5-1, the J gene TRBJ2-3, with D unclear. V lost 0 bases and J 0 bases, leaving 14 bases between the germline ends. The CDR3 spans 17 residues. The V gene's germline CDR1 is SGHRS and CDR2 YFSETQ. CDR3 DNA: TGCGCCAGCAGCTTGGCCAGTGGCCTAGTTAGCACAGATACGCAGTATTTT. Residues: CASSLASGLVSTDTQYF.

The chain joins TRBV29-1 to TRBJ2-2; 7 bases map to TRBD2. Germline V gene data show CDR1 as SQVTM and CDR2 as ANQGSEA. After removal of 5 bases from V and 6 bases from J, the junction contained 9 bases not matched to a gene. The CDR3 runs to 14 residues. CDR3 DNA: TGCAGCGTTCTCGGACTAGTCACCCCCGGGGAGCTGTTTTTT. This encodes CSVLGLVTPGELFF.

V is TRBV5-1 and J is TRBJ2-2; tentatively, D is TRBD1 or TRBD2 (6 bases each). This CDR3 spans 15 amino acids. V lost 6 bases and J lost 1, with 13 bases in between. Looked up from germline, CDR1 is SGHRS and CDR2 is YFSETQ. CDR3 protein: CASNIQGGNTGELFF. CDR3 DNA sequence: TGCGCCAGCAACATACAGGGAGGGAACACCGGGGAGCTGTTTTTT. Full variable domain (outside the CDR3, taken from reference TRBV5-1 and TRBJ2-2): KAGVTQTPRYLIKTRGQQVTLSCSPISGHRSVSWYQQTPGQGLQFLFEYFSETQRNKGNFPGRFSGRQFSNSRSEMNVSTLELGDSALYLCASNIQGGNTGELFFGEGSRLTVL.

This clonotype was observed a handful of times. This chain uses TRBV4-2 with TRBJ2-5; TRBD2 is a possible D gene (5 bases). The V and J ends lost 4 bases and 2 bases respectively, with 11 bases between them. This CDR3 is 14 amino acids long. Germline V CDR1 and CDR2: LGHNA, YNFKEQ. DNA for the CDR3: TGTGCCAGCAGCCCTCAGCGGAGGCAAGAGACCCAGTACTTC. It specifies CASSPQRRQETQYF.

This chain links TRBV10-3 with TRBJ1-3; D is unresolved. Germline CDR1 reads ENHRY; CDR2 reads SYGVKD. V was cut by 7 bases and J by 0 bases, with 10 bases left in between. The CDR3 extends over 14 amino acids. The CDR3 is CAITIDTSGNTIYF. The DNA for the CDR3 is TGTGCCATCACCATTGACACCTCTGGAAACACCATATATTTT.

V usage is TRBV6-6 and J usage is TRBJ2-7; 7 bases map to TRBD1. This CDR3 spans 16 amino acids. With V trimmed by 0 bases and J by 5 bases, 10 bases remained unmatched. Germline V CDR1 and CDR2: MNHNY, SVGAGI (reference sequence). CDR3 loop: CASSYSNGPGGNEQYF. In DNA form, the CDR3 reads TGTGCCAGCAGTTACTCGAACGGGCCAGGGGGAAACGAGCAGTACTTC.

The rearrangement links TRBV5-8 to TRBJ2-3, with D possibly being TRBD1 (6 bases). V lost 1 base and J 3 bases, leaving 12 bases between the germline ends. This CDR3 is 15 amino acids long. Germline V gene data show CDR1 as SGHTS and CDR2 as YDEGEE. The CDR3 is CASSLNRVGTDTQYF. The CDR3 coding sequence is TGTGCCAGCAGCTTGAACAGGGTAGGGACAGATACGCAGTATTTT.

The genes are TRBV6-2 or TRBV6-3 and TRBJ2-3; D call uncertain. Trimming pared 7 bases from V and 0 bases from J, leaving 14 bases between. The CDR3 consists of 15 residues. Germline V gives CDR1 MNHEY, CDR2 SVGEGT. CDR3 DNA: TGTGCCAGCACTTTCCGGCGAACTAGCACAGATACGCAGTATTTT. This gives the protein CASTFRRTSTDTQYF.

This clonotype was observed a few times. This sequence joins TRBV7-2 and TRBJ2-5, with D possibly matching TRBD1 (5 bases). This CDR3 contains 14 residues. Trimming removed 5 bases from V and 1 base from J, with 11 bases in between. Germline V gene lookup returns CDR1 SGHTA and CDR2 FQGNSA. The CDR3 here is CASSPRTSQETQYF. The CDR3 nucleotides are TGTGCCAGCAGCCCTAGGACAAGCCAAGAGACCCAGTACTTC.

In this sample, this clonotype turned up a few times. V is TRBV7-9 and J is TRBJ2-4; D is possibly TRBD2 (5 bases). Germline CDR1 SEHNR, CDR2 FQNEAQ (reference sequence). This CDR3 comprises 18 residues. V dropped 5 bases and J dropped 0 bases, with 20 bases sitting between them. The CDR3 nucleotides are TGTGCCAGCAGCCCATCGCTGGGAGATCGGGAAGCCAAAAACATTCAGTACTTC. Translated: CASSPSLGDREAKNIQYF. Full variable domain (missing parts from reference TRBV7-9 and TRBJ2-4): DTGVSQNPRHKITKRGQNVTFRCDPISEHNRLYWYRQTLGQGPEFLTYFQNEAQLEKSRLLSDRFSAERPKGSFSTLEIQRTEQGDSAMYLCASSPSLGDREAKNIQYFGAGTRLSVL.

This clonotype was seen only a few times. The genes are TRBV5-1 and TRBJ2-7; unclear D gene. The CDR3 consists of 11 residues. Germline loops: CDR1 SGHRS, CDR2 YFSETQ. V lost 0 bases to trimming and J lost 6 bases, with 4 bases between them. CDR3 sequence reads: CASSLDREQYF. The CDR3 DNA is TGCGCCAGCAGCTTGGACCGCGAGCAGTACTTC.

This clonotype was counted ten times or more. The chain is built from TRBV7-2 and TRBJ2-4; 10 bases are shared with TRBD2. Trimming at V came to 2 bases and at J to 8 bases, leaving 6 bases not matched to a gene. Germline V gene lookup returns CDR1 SGHTA and CDR2 FQGNSA. CDR3 length: 15 residues. The CDR3 is CASSLPSGGSYIQYF. The CDR3 DNA sequence: TGTGCCAGCAGCTTACCTAGCGGGGGTTCATACATTCAGTACTTC.

The chain uses TRBV5-1 and TRBJ2-2; 13 bases are a match to TRBD2. V lost 4 bases, J lost 6 bases, and 3 bases stayed unmatched. The CDR3 length is 15 residues. Looked up from germline, CDR1 is SGHRS and CDR2 is YFSETQ. The CDR3 DNA is TGCGCCAGCAGCCCAACTAGCGGGGGGGCCGGGGAGCTGTTTTTT. This codes for CASSPTSGGAGELFF.

The chain links TRBV5-1 to TRBJ2-5; D not resolved. CDR3 length equals 14 residues. Germline V gene data show CDR1 as SGHRS and CDR2 as YFSETQ. Trimming cost V 2 bases and J 5 bases, with 13 bases left between them. CDR3 in DNA: TGCGCCAGCAGCTTCACCTCTCAGTTGGAGACCCAGTACTTC. Protein: CASSFTSQLETQYF. The whole variable domain, remainder taken from reference TRBV5-1 and TRBJ2-5, is KAGVTQTPRYLIKTRGQQVTLSCSPISGHRSVSWYQQTPGQGLQFLFEYFSETQRNKGNFPGRFSGRQFSNSRSEMNVSTLELGDSALYLCASSFTSQLETQYFGPGTRLLVL.

This clonotype was observed many times. V gene TRBV5-1 combines with J gene TRBJ1-2; D is perhaps TRBD1 (5 bases). Looked up from germline, CDR1 is SGHRS and CDR2 is YFSETQ. The CDR3 totals 14 residues. Trimming pared 6 bases from V and 4 bases from J, leaving 16 bases between. The chain's CDR3 is CASTEMGRSYGYTF. The DNA for the CDR3 is TGCGCCAGCACGGAGATGGGACGGAGCTATGGCTACACCTTC. The full variable domain, rest sourced from reference TRBV5-1 and TRBJ1-2, is KAGVTQTPRYLIKTRGQQVTLSCSPISGHRSVSWYQQTPGQGLQFLFEYFSETQRNKGNFPGRFSGRQFSNSRSEMNVSTLELGDSALYLCASTEMGRSYGYTFGSGTRLTVV.